The clone carrying this T cell receptor (beta chain) was seen only once. This sample stems from a study of blood T cell repertoires in COVID-19. At the level of the study: Acute and convalescent COVID-19 samples came from the United States, Italy and Spain.

The V gene lost 5 bases and the J gene lost 2 bases, with 12 bases spanning the gap. The CDR3 extends over 14 amino acids. Germline V lookup: CDR1 SEHNR, CDR2 FQNEAQ (reference sequence). How the authors handled the data: Estimation of nucleated cell counts relied on the amplification of reference gene primers. The assay was immunoSEQ multiplex PCR, and TCRdb's table has in-frame clones only and misses some. V, J and clone size are taken as reported in that table, and D and trimming were inferred from the DNA itself. The sample has roughly 150,000 clones, 85% to 90% seen once; the top ten hold under 3%.

The TCR originated in a woman older than 75 with COVID-19, enrolled during active disease. This chain links TRBV7-9 with TRBJ1-2; maybe TRBD1 (6 bases). The sample consisted of peripheral blood. The CDR3 spells CASSLMGANYGYTF. DNA for the CDR3: TGTGCCAGCAGCCTTATGGGGGCAAACTATGGCTACACCTTC.